This T cell receptor (beta chain) was sequenced for a study of cytomegalovirus exposure and HLA in healthy donors. Study at large: Earlier findings included over 90 million unique TCR beta sequences obtained from about 179 million T cells.

Those who donated were healthy bone marrow donors. The study sampled nominally healthy donors, though unrecorded immune exposures were likely. Regarding this clone: What it recognizes is unknown.

The study, taken as a whole, reports: According to the study, around 160 TCR beta chains were cytomegalovirus-associated.

PCR used 60 Vbeta primers and 13 Jbeta primers. The repertoire was sequenced with immunoSEQ multiplex PCR; TCRdb's copy has only in-frame clones and lacks some. The sample lists approximately 95,000 clones; more than 70% were seen once. This receptor was identified in a man aged 18 to 29 in good health and CMV-seropositive. The specimen was PBMCs.

CDR3 coding DNA: TGTGCCTGGAGTTCAGCGGGAGTAGGCGGGGAGCTGTTTTTT. Its protein product is CAWSSAGVGGELFF. The rearrangement uses TRBV30 and TRBJ2-2; 8 bases map to TRBD2. Germline V gives CDR1 GTSNPN, CDR2 SVGIG (reference sequence). V trimming: 2 bases; J trimming: 7 bases; junction bases outside the gene matches: 6. The CDR3 totals 14 residues.